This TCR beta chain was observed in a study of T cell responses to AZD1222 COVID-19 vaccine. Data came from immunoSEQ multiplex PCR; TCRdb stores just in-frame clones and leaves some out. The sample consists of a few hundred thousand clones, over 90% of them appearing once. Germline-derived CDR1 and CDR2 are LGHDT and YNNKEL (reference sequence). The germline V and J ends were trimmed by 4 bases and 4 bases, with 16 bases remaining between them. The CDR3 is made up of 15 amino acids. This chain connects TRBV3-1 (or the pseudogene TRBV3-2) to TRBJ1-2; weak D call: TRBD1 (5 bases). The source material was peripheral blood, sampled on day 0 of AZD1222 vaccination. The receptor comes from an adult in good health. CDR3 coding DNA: TGTGCCAGCAGCCTCCTGGCGGACAACGGCTATGGCTACACCTTC. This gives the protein CASSLLADNGYGYTF.